This TCR beta chain was captured in a study of CD4 T cells in relation to SARS-CoV-2 and coronaviruses. Before the COVID-19 pandemic, during about 2011-2019, CD4+ T cells were taken from unexposed donors. The cells were cultured for 10 days before CD4+ T cells were isolated. This clone was seen only a few times. Antigen unknown. V trimming: 7 bases; J trimming: 5 bases; junction bases outside the gene matches: 13. This CDR3 region has 17 residues. CDR1 MDHEN and CDR2 SYDVKM come from the germline V gene. Assay: immunoSEQ multiplex PCR; the TCRdb copy retains only in-frame clones and omits some. The sample comprises tens of thousands of clones, about 75% of which are singletons, and roughly 13% rests with the top ten.

J is TRBJ2-1 and V is TRBV28; 11 bases line up with TRBD2. Sequenced material: CD4+ T cells from PBMCs, cultured in vitro. The TCR originated in a human donor in good health. Here the CDR3 reads CASTRDPGLAENNEQFF. DNA for the CDR3: TGTGCCAGCACCCGTGATCCGGGACTAGCGGAGAACAATGAGCAGTTCTTC.